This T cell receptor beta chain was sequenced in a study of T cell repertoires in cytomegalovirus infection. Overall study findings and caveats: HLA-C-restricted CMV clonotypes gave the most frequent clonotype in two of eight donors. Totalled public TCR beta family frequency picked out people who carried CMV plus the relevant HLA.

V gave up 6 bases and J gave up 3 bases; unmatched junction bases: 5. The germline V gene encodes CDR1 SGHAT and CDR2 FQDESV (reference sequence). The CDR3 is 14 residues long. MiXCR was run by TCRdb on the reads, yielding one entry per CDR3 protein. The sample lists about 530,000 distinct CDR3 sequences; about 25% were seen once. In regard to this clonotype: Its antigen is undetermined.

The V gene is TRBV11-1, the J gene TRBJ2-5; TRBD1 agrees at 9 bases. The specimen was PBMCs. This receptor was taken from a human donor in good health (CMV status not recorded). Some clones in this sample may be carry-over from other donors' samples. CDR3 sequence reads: CASRSGQGKETQYF. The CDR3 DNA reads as TGTGCCAGCAGGAGCGGACAGGGGAAAGAGACCCAGTACTTC.